The 16 T cell receptor beta chains presented below share a single source sample, sequenced in a study of CD8 T cells in Susac syndrome (dated by TCRdb to about 2019). The receptor library was made with the immunoSEQ multiplex PCR assay. RNA was extracted using the RNeasy kit, and roughly 0.45 to 1 microgram was reverse transcribed with random hexamers. TCRdb handled the public reads itself, with Q25 trimming in fastp and clone calling in MiXCR, and kept productive beta chains. Each entry is one CDR3 protein sequence, shown with its most common DNA and genes. The sample table records approximately 180,000 distinct CDR3 sequences; approximately 94% of these occur just once. Around 0.093% of the sample is held by the ten biggest clonotypes. Sequencing was performed on CD4+ T cells from PBMCs. Receptor source: a human donor with multiple sclerosis.

This chain connects TRBV7-9 to TRBJ1-2; maybe TRBD1 (5 bases). Trimming removed 4 bases at V and 0 bases at J, with 12 bases between. The CDR3 length is 15 residues. The V gene's germline CDR1 is SEHNR and CDR2 FQNEAQ (reference sequence). The CDR3 loop is CASSSPQAANYGYTF. DNA for the CDR3: TGTGCCAGCAGCTCCCCACAGGCGGCTAACTATGGCTACACCTTC.

The chain combines TRBV3-1 with TRBJ2-2; no firm D call. V was cut by 10 bases and J by 8 bases, with 11 bases left in between. The CDR3 spans 11 residues. CDR1 and CDR2 (germline): LGHDT, YNNKEL (reference sequence). This CDR3 is CATELLGELFF. CDR3 in DNA: TGTGCCACTGAGCTTTTGGGGGAGCTGTTTTTT.

The chain links TRBV20-1 to TRBJ2-6; 7 bases are shared with TRBD1. The CDR3 contains 14 residues. V lost 4 bases and J lost 1; bases outside the gene matches: 1. Looked up from germline, CDR1 is DFQATT and CDR2 is SNEGSKA (reference sequence). CDR3: CSAKGQSGANVLTF. CDR3 in DNA: TGCAGTGCTAAGGGACAGTCTGGGGCCAACGTCCTGACTTTC.

The V gene is TRBV18, the J gene TRBJ2-3; tentative D call: TRBD2 (7 bases). The CDR3 spans 16 residues. Trimming removed 2 bases at V and 2 bases at J, with 14 bases between. The V gene's germline CDR1 is KGHSH and CDR2 LQKENI. The CDR3 bases are TGTGCCAGCTCACCAGTTGTGGGGGGGCCCACAGATACGCAGTATTTT. Amino acids: CASSPVVGGPTDTQYF.

V usage is TRBV11-3 and J usage is TRBJ1-2, with TRBD1 matching over 10 bases. V shed 4 bases and J 3 bases; nucleotides not matched to a gene: 8. The germline V gene has CDR1 SGHNT and CDR2 YENEEA. The CDR3 has 16 residues. CDR3 sequence reads: CASSWGQGPTHYGYTF. CDR3 in DNA: TGTGCCAGCAGCTGGGGACAGGGGCCCACTCACTATGGCTACACCTTC.

This chain links TRBV3-1 with TRBJ1-5, with D tentatively TRBD1 (5 bases). CDR1 is LGHDT and CDR2 is YNNKEL in the germline V gene (reference sequence). CDR3 length: 15 amino acids. The V end was cut by 0 bases, the J end by 11 bases, with 17 bases between. The CDR3 spells CASSQEIQGISAQHF. CDR3 nucleotides: TGTGCCAGCAGCCAAGAGATCCAGGGTATTTCAGCCCAGCATTTT. Filled out from reference TRBV3-1 and TRBJ1-5, the complete variable domain reads DTAVSQTPKYLVTQMGNDKSIKCEQNLGHDTMYWYKQDSKKFLKIMFSYNNKELIINETVPNRFSPKSPDKAHLNLHINSLELGDSAVYFCASSQEIQGISAQHFGDGTRLSIL.

The V and J genes are TRBV30 and TRBJ1-3; D unresolved. This CDR3 is 13 amino acids long. Per the germline V gene, CDR1 is GTSNPN and CDR2 is SVGIG (reference sequence). Between the trimmed V and J ends, which lost 0 bases and 4 bases, there was a span of 7 bases. The chain's CDR3 is CAWSVQRGNTIYF. CDR3 sequence (DNA): TGTGCCTGGAGTGTACAGCGCGGAAACACCATATATTTT.

V usage is TRBV9 and J usage is TRBJ2-7; D is unresolved. Germline V lookup: CDR1 SGDLS, CDR2 YYNGEE. With 0 bases removed from V and 6 bases from J, the gap between germline ends came to 4 bases. This CDR3 spans 11 amino acids. CDR3 DNA sequence: TGTGCCAGCAGCGTAGGCGGCGAGCAGTACTTC. Residues: CASSVGGEQYF.

The rearrangement uses TRBV12-3 or TRBV12-4 and TRBJ2-1; no clear D. The CDR3 contains 15 residues. V was pared by 4 bases and J by 4 bases, with 14 bases between. The chain's CDR3 is CASSSRTLSYNEQFF. CDR3 DNA sequence: TGTGCCAGCAGTTCGAGGACCCTCAGTTACAATGAGCAGTTCTTC.

V usage is TRBV6-2 or TRBV6-3 and J usage is TRBJ1-6, with D uncertain. Germline CDR1 MNHEY, CDR2 SVGEGT. The CDR3 sequence is 15 residues long. The ends were cut back, 4 bases at V and 7 bases at J, with 14 bases in the middle. CDR3 region: CASSSEGSGNSPLHF. DNA of the CDR3: TGTGCCAGCAGTTCGGAGGGCTCGGGGAATTCACCCCTCCACTTT.

The chain recombines TRBV4-3 with TRBJ2-4; TRBD2 aligns across 7 bases. Unmatched junction bases numbered 10, after V lost 0 bases and J lost 5 bases. This CDR3 contains 17 residues. Germline values: CDR1 LGHNA, CDR2 YSLEER. CDR3 sequence reads: CASSQDSGGGSQNIQYF. The CDR3 bases are TGCGCCAGCAGCCAAGATTCCGGGGGAGGGAGTCAAAACATTCAGTACTTC.

This rearrangement joins TRBV19 to TRBJ1-5; tentatively, D is TRBD1 (5 bases). The length of the CDR3 is 16 residues. Trimming left V 1 base short and J 0 bases short, with 10 bases between. Germline V gives CDR1 LNHDA, CDR2 SQIVND (reference sequence). The CDR3 sequence is CASSIVLGRSNQPQHF. For the CDR3, the DNA is TGTGCCAGTAGTATAGTATTGGGGCGTAGCAATCAGCCCCAGCATTTT.

This rearrangement joins TRBV5-1 to TRBJ2-3; D perhaps matches TRBD1 (7 bases). CDR3 length equals 15 residues. Trimming removed 4 bases from V and 0 bases from J, with 12 bases in between. Germline V gene sequence: CDR1 SGHRS, CDR2 YFSETQ. The CDR3 DNA sequence: TGCGCCAGCAGCCCGGGGGACAGAAGCACAGATACGCAGTATTTT. Its protein product is CASSPGDRSTDTQYF.

The chain joins TRBV12-3 or TRBV12-4 to TRBJ1-1; the D gene is possibly TRBD1 (5 bases). The CDR3 length is 13 residues. The V end lost 5 bases, the J end lost 7 bases, and 14 bases lay between the germline ends. The CDR3 DNA is TGTGCCAGCAGTACCTCGGGGGGGATTGAAGCTTTCTTT. The encoded protein is CASSTSGGIEAFF.

V and J are TRBV4-2 and TRBJ1-4; 7 nucleotides match TRBD1. CDR1 and CDR2 from the germline V gene are LGHNA and YNFKEQ. The trim removed 0 bases at V and 12 bases at J, leaving 13 bases unmatched. The CDR3 runs 16 residues. The CDR3 region is CASSQDWPGGMLELFF. The CDR3 coding sequence is TGTGCCAGCAGCCAAGATTGGCCAGGGGGGATGTTGGAACTGTTTTTT.

The CDR3 DNA reads as TGTGCCTCGACGGGACTAGCGGGGGGGTACGAGCAGTACTTC. This translates into CASTGLAGGYEQYF. The V and J genes are TRBV30 and TRBJ2-7; 16 nucleotides line up with TRBD2. CDR3 size: 14 residues. Looked up from germline, CDR1 is GTSNPN and CDR2 is SVGIG (reference sequence). V dropped 7 bases and J dropped 4; count of bases not matched to a gene: 4.